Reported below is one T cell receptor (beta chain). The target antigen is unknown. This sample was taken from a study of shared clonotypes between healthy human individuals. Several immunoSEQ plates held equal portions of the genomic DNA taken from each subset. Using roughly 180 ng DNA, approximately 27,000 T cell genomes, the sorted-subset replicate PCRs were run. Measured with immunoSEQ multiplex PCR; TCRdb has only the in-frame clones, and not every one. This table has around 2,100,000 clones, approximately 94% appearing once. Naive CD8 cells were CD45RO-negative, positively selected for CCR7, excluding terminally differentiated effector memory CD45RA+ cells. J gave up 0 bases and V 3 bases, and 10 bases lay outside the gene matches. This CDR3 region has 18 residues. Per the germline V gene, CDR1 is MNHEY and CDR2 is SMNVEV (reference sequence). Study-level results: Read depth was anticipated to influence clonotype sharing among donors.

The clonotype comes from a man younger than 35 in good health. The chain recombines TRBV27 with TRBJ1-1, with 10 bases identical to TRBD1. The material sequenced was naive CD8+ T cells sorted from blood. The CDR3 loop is CASSFEAPGQGMNTEAFF. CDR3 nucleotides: TGTGCCAGCAGTTTTGAGGCTCCGGGACAGGGGATGAACACTGAAGCTTTCTTT.